This T cell receptor (beta chain) derives from a study of Ad26.COV2.S vaccination and SARS-CoV-2 variants (dated by TCRdb to about 2021). Study-wide context: Vaccine-arm donors came from COV1001, a multicentre, randomized, double-blind, placebo-controlled phase I-IIa trial of Ad26.COV2.S in healthy adults. Blinding of investigators to trial group allocation was maintained during experiments and outcome assessment. Trial participants were randomized into five groups of five: low-dose or high-dose Ad26.COV2.S given once or twice, or placebo on both occasions. The TCR-sequenced set comprised about 32 samples: around 20 Ad26.COV2.S vaccine recipients, 5 placebo recipients and 8 SARS-CoV-2 convalescent individuals. Dosing of Ad26.COV2.S was intramuscular, at either 5x10^10 or 1x10^11 viral particles, delivered as one shot or as two shots spaced 56 days apart. TCRbeta repertoire sequencing served as the tool for gauging how specific and how broad the SARS-CoV-2-reactive T cell receptors were following Ad26.COV2.S vaccination.

The sample holds one count of this clone. The antigen it binds to is not known. No base quality values were provided; no much bigger clone lies one nucleotide off. The immunoSEQ Assay was the method used to sequence TCRbeta CDR3 regions. After extraction, genomic DNA underwent amplification by bias-controlled multiplex PCR, followed by high-throughput sequencing. Concerning the study's data processing: To quantify the absolute abundance of each unique TCRbeta CDR3 region, sequences were collapsed and filtered. Usable DNA was measured by amplifying reference genes present in all nucleated cells, and TCRbeta template counts were normalized to that usable DNA to estimate T cell fraction. Repertoire TCRs were annotated as SARS-CoV-2-specific by exact matching of V gene, CDR3 amino acid sequence and J gene to a known reactive TCR set. The reference SARS-CoV-2 TCR set was obtained from MIRA and was filtered for enrichment in COVID-19-positive ImmuneCODE repertoires, whereby public or cross-reactive TCRs were removed. Using the MIRA antigens, annotated TCRs were further analysed by specific ORF or by position within an ORF. Breadth was defined as the number of annotated unique rearrangements divided by the total number of unique productive rearrangements, and depth was defined as the summed frequency of the annotated unique rearrangements. Two-sided Wilcoxon rank-sum tests were applied when comparing TCR breadth between groups. Held by TCRdb, this immuneACCESS table contains in-frame sequences only and omits some clones. Under half of the omission traces to an unresolved V gene where checked; the cause of the rest is unknown. V and J calls and clone size are given by that table; D and trimming were obtained from the DNA. Here the sample has about 350,000 clones; around 89% occur a single time. Clones ranked in the top ten supply around 6.4% of the sample.

Points the paper makes about the study in general: The study lacked the statistical power to compare responses across vaccine doses or regimens. Vaccine and placebo recipients had similar non-spike TCR breadth, a finding consistent with the vaccine containing only spike. Substantial breadth of spike-specific CD8+ and CD4+ T cell responses was reported after vaccination. Compared with placebo recipients, Ad26.COV2.S recipients showed higher spike-specific TCR breadth (P = 0.0014). It was noted by the authors that total T cell responses may have been underestimated by the TCR breadth and depth analyses.

CDR1 and CDR2 are read off the germline V gene (reference sequence) as MNHEY and SMNVEV. Including the terminal cysteine and phenylalanine, the CDR3 comprises 16 residues. The only DNA kept is the CDR3, 48 bases in frame from the first base. After removal of 5 bases from V and 7 bases from J, the junction retains 10 bases not matched to a gene. The treatment or condition label for this specimen denotes: 15 to 20 received Ad26.COV2.S at low or high dose, single or two shots; 5 received placebo; per-sample allocation not given. For vaccine and placebo recipients, the sequenced repertoires came from samples collected on day 63 after the first injection. Cohort 1b enrolled about two dozen adults aged 18-55 years at a single site in Boston, USA, between 29 July and 7 August 2020. Ad26.COV2.S consisted of a replication-incompetent adenovirus type 26 vector by which a prefusion-stabilized SARS-CoV-2 spike protein from the original Wuhan strain was expressed.

Recombination linked TRBV27 to TRBJ1-6, and 8 junctional nucleotides match TRBD1. The receptor was isolated from a person between 18 and 59 years old who received the Ad26.COV2.S COVID-19 vaccine or a placebo. Source: peripheral blood, taken in a trial of Ad26.COV2.S vaccine versus placebo. The sequenced DNA: TGTGCCAGCAGTCCCAGGGGGCGCAGCATGAATTCACCCCTCCACTTT. It is translated as CASSPRGRSMNSPLHF.